The 24 T cell receptor beta chains in this list originate from one sample, sequenced in a study of T cells after yellow fever vaccination. TCRdb re-called the 5' RACE reads through MiXCR, storing one row per CDR3 protein. The data show 550,000 or so distinct CDR3 sequences, with around 21% seen just once and roughly an eighth held by the top ten. The sample consisted of PBMCs, taken 15 days after the yellow fever booster vaccination. The receptors were gathered from a man in his thirties or forties who received the YFV17D yellow fever vaccine.

This sequence joins TRBV4-3 and TRBJ2-2, with a weak D call TRBD1 (5 bases). Germline-derived CDR1 and CDR2 are LGHNA and YSLEER. The length of the CDR3 is 18 residues. The V gene lost 0 bases and the J gene lost 3 bases, with 17 bases spanning the gap. CDR3 sequence reads: CASSQDLVHAGYTGELFF. The CDR3, as DNA: TGCGCCAGCAGCCAAGATCTTGTCCATGCAGGGTACACCGGGGAGCTGTTTTTT.

This clonotype was detected a few times. The chain uses TRBV11-2 and TRBJ2-7; TRBD2 matches 9 bases. The germline V gene encodes CDR1 SGHAT and CDR2 FQNNGV. J gave up 1 base and V 5 bases, and 9 bases lay outside the gene matches. This CDR3 has 16 amino acids. The CDR3: CASSIGLAWRSYEQYF. The CDR3 nucleotides are TGTGCCAGCAGCATAGGACTAGCGTGGAGGTCCTACGAGCAGTACTTC.

In regard to this clonotype: A junction boundary mismatches the germline segment, possibly from a read error. The chain links TRBV29-1 to TRBJ1-2, with D unresolved. The CDR3 length is 11 residues. Germline assignment: CDR1 SQVTM and CDR2 ANQGSEA. The CDR3 sequence is CSVVGAGGYTF. CDR3 DNA: TGCAGCGTTGTGGGAGCGGGCGGCTACACTTTC.

This chain connects TRBV7-7 to TRBJ2-5; no clear D. The CDR3 extends over 15 amino acids. The V gene lost 3 bases and the J gene lost 1 base, with 12 bases spanning the gap. Germline CDR1 is SSHAT and CDR2 is FNYEAQ (reference sequence). CDR3 sequence reads: CASSFFYSAQETQYF. The DNA of the CDR3 is TGTGCCAGCAGCTTTTTCTACAGCGCCCAAGAGACCCAGTACTTC.

The genes are TRBV6-1 and TRBJ2-2; D is unclear. CDR3 length: 14 residues. The V end was cut by 8 bases, the J end by 1 base, with 11 bases between. Germline CDR1 and CDR2: MNHNS and SASEGT. DNA for the CDR3: TGTGCCAGCCGTAGTAGTGAGAACACCGGGGAGCTGTTTTTT. It translates to CASRSSENTGELFF.

This clonotype occurred a few times. The CDR3 DNA reads as TGTGCCAGCAGTTTGCAGGCTAGCGGGAGAGTCCTAAGGACCCAGTACTTC. This gives the protein CASSLQASGRVLRTQYF. This chain links TRBV28 with TRBJ2-5; 10 nucleotides line up with TRBD2. The trim removed 3 bases at V and 7 bases at J, leaving 14 bases unmatched. The CDR3 extends over 17 amino acids. In germline, CDR1 is MDHEN, CDR2 SYDVKM.

Only a few counts were recorded for this clonotype. The chain links TRBV6-6 to TRBJ2-7, with no clear D. The CDR3 runs to 12 residues. V was pared by 8 bases and J by 5 bases, with 13 bases between. The germline CDR1 and CDR2 sequences are MNHNY and SVGAGI (reference sequence). DNA of the CDR3: TGTGCCAGCGCCCTTTCCCCCGACGAGCAGTACTTC. Its translation: CASALSPDEQYF.

The chain has TRBV7-2 and TRBJ2-7, with TRBD1 identical over 9 bases. Germline CDR1 reads SGHTA; CDR2 reads FQGNSA. V trimming: 2 bases; J trimming: 3 bases; junction bases outside the gene matches: 8. The CDR3 length is 16 residues. This CDR3 is CASSLSPTGGDYEQYF. The CDR3 region has the DNA TGTGCCAGCAGCTTATCCCCCACAGGGGGCGACTACGAGCAGTACTTC.

About this clonotype: The junction departs from germline at one end; a sequencing error may be responsible. This rearrangement joins TRBV12-3 or TRBV12-4 to TRBJ2-7, with D unresolved. This CDR3 has 16 amino acids. The chain's CDR3 is CSSSLRSSTLAYEQYF. In DNA form, the CDR3 reads TGTTCCAGCAGCCTTAGGTCCAGTACCCTAGCCTACGAGCAGTACTTC.

This clonotype was counted between two and nine times. The chain has TRBV28 and TRBJ2-7; 8 bases align to TRBD2. Germline values: CDR1 MDHEN, CDR2 SYDVKM. V dropped 7 bases and J dropped 7; count of bases not matched to a gene: 15. There are 15 residues in the CDR3. The CDR3 is CASTSSGSVMREQYF. CDR3 coding DNA: TGTGCCAGCACCTCAAGCGGGAGCGTGATGAGGGAGCAGTACTTC. The full variable domain, rest sourced from reference TRBV28 and TRBJ2-7, is DVKVTQSSRYLVKRTGEKVFLECVQDMDHENMFWYRQDPGLGLRLIYFSYDVKMKEKGDIPEGYSVSREKKERFSLILESASTNQTSMYLCASTSSGSVMREQYFGPGTRLTVT.

This clonotype was detected only a few times. V gene TRBV6-2 or TRBV6-3 combines with J gene TRBJ2-1; D is uncertain. V gave up 2 bases and J gave up 2 bases, with 13 bases separating them. The CDR3 is made up of 16 amino acids. The germline gives CDR1 MNHEY, CDR2 SVGEGT. This CDR3 is CASSYERRYTYNEQFF. For the CDR3, the DNA is TGTGCCAGCAGTTACGAAAGAAGGTATACCTACAATGAGCAGTTCTTC.

This rearrangement joins TRBV20-1 to TRBJ1-5, with 7 positions matching TRBD1. The CDR3 contains 15 residues. CDR1 is DFQATT and CDR2 is SNEGSKA in the germline V gene (reference sequence). After removal of 0 bases from V and 2 bases from J, the junction contained 4 bases not matched to a gene. Here the CDR3 DNA reads TGCAGTGCTAGAGATGGGACAGTGGGCAATCAGCCCCAGCATTTT. This translates into CSARDGTVGNQPQHF.

The chain joins TRBV7-9 to TRBJ2-1, with D unresolved. Germline values: CDR1 SEHNR, CDR2 FQNEAQ (reference sequence). V was clipped by 5 bases and J by 4 bases, with 12 bases between them. This CDR3 has 14 amino acids. The CDR3 nucleotides read TGTGCCAGCAGCGTAATGGGCGCTTACAATGAGCAGTTCTTC. This sequence encodes CASSVMGAYNEQFF.

The chain couples TRBV20-1 to TRBJ2-3, with 7 positions matching TRBD1. With 0 bases clipped from V and 0 bases from J, the junction kept 18 bases outside the gene matches. CDR3 length: 20 amino acids. Looked up from germline, CDR1 is DFQATT and CDR2 is SNEGSKA (reference sequence). The chain's CDR3 is CSARDPHRGNARLSTDTQYF. The CDR3 nucleotides are TGCAGTGCTAGAGATCCCCACAGGGGAAACGCGCGACTAAGCACAGATACGCAGTATTTT.

V and J are TRBV5-1 and TRBJ2-3; no clear D gene. CDR3 length: 16 amino acids. V lost 0 bases and J lost 1, with 12 bases in between. The germline V gene encodes CDR1 SGHRS and CDR2 YFSETQ. The CDR3 DNA reads as TGCGCCAGCAGCTTGGCCATATTAGCCGGCACAGATACGCAGTATTTT. This sequence encodes CASSLAILAGTDTQYF.

V gene TRBV6-6 combines with J gene TRBJ1-1, with D possibly TRBD1 on 6 matching bases. Germline V gives CDR1 MNHNY, CDR2 SVGAGI (reference sequence). The CDR3 length is 11 residues. Trimming left V 6 bases short and J 10 bases short, with 12 bases between. DNA for the CDR3: TGTGCCAGCAGCCAGGGGCGAGGAGCTTTCTTT. Its protein is CASSQGRGAFF.

The chain couples TRBV20-1 to TRBJ2-1; 16 nucleotides line up with TRBD2. Per the germline V gene, CDR1 is DFQATT and CDR2 is SNEGSKA (reference sequence). The V gene end was trimmed by 1 base and the J gene end by 8 bases; junction bases not matched to a gene: 11. The length of the CDR3 is 18 residues. The CDR3 DNA follows: TGCAGTGCTAGAGGGGGCCACGGGACTAGCGGGAGGGTCGATGAGCAGTTCTTC. Amino acids: CSARGGHGTSGRVDEQFF.

The V gene is TRBV28, the J gene TRBJ2-1; TRBD1 agrees at 9 bases. The germline V gene has CDR1 MDHEN and CDR2 SYDVKM. V lost 7 bases and J lost 4; bases outside the gene matches: 5. The CDR3 length is 14 residues. The chain's CDR3 is CASITGQGYNEQFF. CDR3 DNA: TGTGCCAGCATAACGGGACAGGGATACAATGAGCAGTTCTTC.

The gene calls are TRBV20-1 and TRBJ2-3; D is unresolved. The CDR3 is 14 residues long. V was pared by 1 base and J by 4 bases, with 12 bases between. Germline CDR1 reads DFQATT; CDR2 reads SNEGSKA (reference sequence). CDR3 nucleotides: TGCAGTGCTAGAGCGGCCCCCGCCCCAGATACGCAGTATTTT. As protein: CSARAAPAPDTQYF.

There are a few counts of this clonotype. The chain employs TRBV19 and TRBJ1-2; D is undetermined. Germline CDR1 reads LNHDA; CDR2 reads SQIVND (reference sequence). The ends were cut back, 3 bases at V and 8 bases at J, with 13 bases in the middle. This CDR3 contains 13 residues. The CDR3 loop reads CASSIGRLGGYTF. In DNA, the CDR3 is TGTGCCAGTAGTATCGGCAGGCTGGGGGGCTACACCTTC.

CDR3 protein: CASSYGQYTDTQYF. In nucleotides, the CDR3 is TGTGCCAGCAGCTACGGACAGTACACAGATACGCAGTATTTT. This chain uses TRBV11-2 with TRBJ2-3, with a possible D match to TRBD1 (6 bases). This CDR3 is built from 14 residues. Germline CDR1 is SGHAT and CDR2 is FQNNGV. V was clipped by 4 bases and J by 2 bases, with 10 bases between them.

This clonotype was recorded a few times. This sequence joins TRBV11-1 and TRBJ2-7; TRBD2 agrees at 9 bases. The germline CDR1 and CDR2 sequences are SGHAT and FQDESV (reference sequence). This CDR3 has 19 residues. J lost 5 bases, V lost 4 bases, and 21 bases had no gene match. The CDR3 sequence: CASSSLRLIVAGESDEQYF. The CDR3 coding sequence is TGTGCCAGCAGCTCCCTGCGACTAATCGTAGCGGGAGAGTCCGACGAGCAGTACTTC.

V usage is TRBV4-3 and J usage is TRBJ2-2, with D unresolved. The ends were cut back, 6 bases at V and 1 base at J, with 9 bases in the middle. This CDR3 spans 14 amino acids. Germline V gene lookup returns CDR1 LGHNA and CDR2 YSLEER. The CDR3 nucleotides are TGCGCCAGCAGAGAGGAGCTGAACACCGGGGAGCTGTTTTTT. Residues: CASREELNTGELFF.

V usage is TRBV20-1 and J usage is TRBJ2-1, with D hard to call. Germline V CDR1 and CDR2: DFQATT, SNEGSKA (reference sequence). V lost 2 bases and J 7 bases, leaving 18 bases between the germline ends. This CDR3 is built from 15 residues. CDR3 sequence: CSARYLGVSLNEQFF. The CDR3 nucleotides are TGCAGTGCTAGATATCTAGGAGTATCGTTGAATGAGCAGTTCTTC.